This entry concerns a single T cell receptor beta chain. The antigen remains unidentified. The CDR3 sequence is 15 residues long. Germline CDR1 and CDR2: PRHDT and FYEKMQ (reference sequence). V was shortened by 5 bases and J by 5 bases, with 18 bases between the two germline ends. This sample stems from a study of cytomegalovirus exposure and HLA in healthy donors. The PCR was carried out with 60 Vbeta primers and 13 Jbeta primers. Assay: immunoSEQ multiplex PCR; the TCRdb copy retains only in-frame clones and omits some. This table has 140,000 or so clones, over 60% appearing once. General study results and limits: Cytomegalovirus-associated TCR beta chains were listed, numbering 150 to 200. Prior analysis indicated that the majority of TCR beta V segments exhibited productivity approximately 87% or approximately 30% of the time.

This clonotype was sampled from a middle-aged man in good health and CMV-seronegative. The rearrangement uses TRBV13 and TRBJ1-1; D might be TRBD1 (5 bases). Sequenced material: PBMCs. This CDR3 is CASSLRRGLRTEAFF. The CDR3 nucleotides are TGTGCCAGCAGCCTAAGGAGGGGTCTTCGGACTGAAGCTTTCTTT.